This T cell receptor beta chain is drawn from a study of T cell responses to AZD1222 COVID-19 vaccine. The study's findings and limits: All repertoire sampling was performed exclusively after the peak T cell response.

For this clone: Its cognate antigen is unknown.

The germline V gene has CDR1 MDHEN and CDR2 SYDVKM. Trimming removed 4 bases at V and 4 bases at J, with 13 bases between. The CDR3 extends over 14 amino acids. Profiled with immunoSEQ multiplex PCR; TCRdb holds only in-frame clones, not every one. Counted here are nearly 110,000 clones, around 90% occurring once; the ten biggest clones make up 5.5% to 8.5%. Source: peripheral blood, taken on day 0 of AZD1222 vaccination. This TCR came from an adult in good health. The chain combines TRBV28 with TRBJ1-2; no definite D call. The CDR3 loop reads CASSSPPNSYGYTF. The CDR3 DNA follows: TGTGCCAGCAGTTCACCCCCCAACAGCTATGGCTACACCTTC.